The rows below give T cell receptor beta chains drawn from one sample of a study of cytomegalovirus exposure and HLA in healthy donors. Repertoires were generated with immunoSEQ multiplex PCR, while TCRdb's copy carries only in-frame clones and drops some. The repertoire holds fewer than 200,000 clones, with 75% to 85% as singletons. The sequenced sample was PBMCs. Receptors originate from a male donor in good health and CMV-seropositive. Each CDR3 is given with its conserved first and last residue. Each record gives: J gene, V gene, CDR3 length, D gene, clone size, CDR3 DNA, CDR3 protein. The D gene is left open where the match is weak. Rows may omit the clone size; those that give it use once, few, many or a size class.

>TRBJ1-2|TRBV19|14|.|.
TGTGCCAGTAGTATAGATCGGCGGCCATATGGCTACACCTTC
CASSIDRRPYGYTF
>TRBJ2-4|TRBV7-8|18|TRBD1|.
TGTGCCAGCAGCTTAGGAGGACAGGGGGGTCTAGCCAAAAACATTCAGTACTTC
CASSLGGQGGLAKNIQYF
>TRBJ1-5|TRBV5-4|14|.|few
TGTGCCAGCAGCTTGGGAGGATTCAATCAGCCCCAGCATTTT
CASSLGGFNQPQHF
>TRBJ2-3|TRBV28|14|.|once
TGTGCCAGCTTCCCGGGGTATCTCACAGATACGCAGTATTTT
CASFPGYLTDTQYF
>TRBJ2-3|TRBV5-5|15|.|.
TGTGCCAGCAGCTTGGGAGACTTGCCCACAGATACGCAGTATTTT
CASSLGDLPTDTQYF
>TRBJ2-1|TRBV4-1|14|.|few
TGCGCCAGCAGCCTTCATGACAGTTACAATGAGCAGTTCTTC
CASSLHDSYNEQFF
>TRBJ1-2|TRBV5-3|15|TRBD1|.
TGTGCCAGAAGCCCACGGGAGGGACAGGGGGATGGCTACACCTTC
CARSPREGQGDGYTF
>TRBJ1-4|TRBV4-2|16|.|few
TGTGCCAGCAGCCTGCAAAGCGGGGTATTCGATGAAAAACTGTTTTTT
CASSLQSGVFDEKLFF
>TRBJ1-4|TRBV18|14|TRBD1|.
TGTGCCAGCTCACAGGGACAGCAGAATGAAAAACTGTTTTTT
CASSQGQQNEKLFF
>TRBJ2-3|TRBV7-3|15|TRBD2|.
TGTGCCAGCAGCCCCATAGCGGGGAGCACAGATACGCAGTATTTT
CASSPIAGSTDTQYF
>TRBJ2-2|TRBV4-3|15|TRBD1|.
TGCGCCAGCAGCCAAGAAGGGGGCTGGACCGGGGAGCTGTTTTTT
CASSQEGGWTGELFF
>TRBJ1-2|TRBV30|15|TRBD1|once
TGTGCCTGGAGTGTGGGGACAGGGGCGATTAGCGGCTACACCTTC
CAWSVGTGAISGYTF
>TRBJ2-7|TRBV19|14|TRBD1|.
TGTGCCAGTACCCCGGGACAGGGTCGTCACGAGCAGTACTTC
CASTPGQGRHEQYF
>TRBJ2-7|TRBV7-8|12|.|.
TGTGCCAGCAGCCTCCCTAGCTACGAGCAGTACTTC
CASSLPSYEQYF
>TRBJ1-2|TRBV5-1|17|TRBD1|.
TGCGCCAGCAGCCCCGGACAGGGAAGGGCCCCCCTCGGAGGCTACACCTTC
CASSPGQGRAPLGGYTF
>TRBJ1-3|TRBV4-1|18|TRBD1|.
TGCGCCAGCAGCCAAAATAACTTTATTACAGGGGGAGGAAACACCATATATTTT
CASSQNNFITGGGNTIYF